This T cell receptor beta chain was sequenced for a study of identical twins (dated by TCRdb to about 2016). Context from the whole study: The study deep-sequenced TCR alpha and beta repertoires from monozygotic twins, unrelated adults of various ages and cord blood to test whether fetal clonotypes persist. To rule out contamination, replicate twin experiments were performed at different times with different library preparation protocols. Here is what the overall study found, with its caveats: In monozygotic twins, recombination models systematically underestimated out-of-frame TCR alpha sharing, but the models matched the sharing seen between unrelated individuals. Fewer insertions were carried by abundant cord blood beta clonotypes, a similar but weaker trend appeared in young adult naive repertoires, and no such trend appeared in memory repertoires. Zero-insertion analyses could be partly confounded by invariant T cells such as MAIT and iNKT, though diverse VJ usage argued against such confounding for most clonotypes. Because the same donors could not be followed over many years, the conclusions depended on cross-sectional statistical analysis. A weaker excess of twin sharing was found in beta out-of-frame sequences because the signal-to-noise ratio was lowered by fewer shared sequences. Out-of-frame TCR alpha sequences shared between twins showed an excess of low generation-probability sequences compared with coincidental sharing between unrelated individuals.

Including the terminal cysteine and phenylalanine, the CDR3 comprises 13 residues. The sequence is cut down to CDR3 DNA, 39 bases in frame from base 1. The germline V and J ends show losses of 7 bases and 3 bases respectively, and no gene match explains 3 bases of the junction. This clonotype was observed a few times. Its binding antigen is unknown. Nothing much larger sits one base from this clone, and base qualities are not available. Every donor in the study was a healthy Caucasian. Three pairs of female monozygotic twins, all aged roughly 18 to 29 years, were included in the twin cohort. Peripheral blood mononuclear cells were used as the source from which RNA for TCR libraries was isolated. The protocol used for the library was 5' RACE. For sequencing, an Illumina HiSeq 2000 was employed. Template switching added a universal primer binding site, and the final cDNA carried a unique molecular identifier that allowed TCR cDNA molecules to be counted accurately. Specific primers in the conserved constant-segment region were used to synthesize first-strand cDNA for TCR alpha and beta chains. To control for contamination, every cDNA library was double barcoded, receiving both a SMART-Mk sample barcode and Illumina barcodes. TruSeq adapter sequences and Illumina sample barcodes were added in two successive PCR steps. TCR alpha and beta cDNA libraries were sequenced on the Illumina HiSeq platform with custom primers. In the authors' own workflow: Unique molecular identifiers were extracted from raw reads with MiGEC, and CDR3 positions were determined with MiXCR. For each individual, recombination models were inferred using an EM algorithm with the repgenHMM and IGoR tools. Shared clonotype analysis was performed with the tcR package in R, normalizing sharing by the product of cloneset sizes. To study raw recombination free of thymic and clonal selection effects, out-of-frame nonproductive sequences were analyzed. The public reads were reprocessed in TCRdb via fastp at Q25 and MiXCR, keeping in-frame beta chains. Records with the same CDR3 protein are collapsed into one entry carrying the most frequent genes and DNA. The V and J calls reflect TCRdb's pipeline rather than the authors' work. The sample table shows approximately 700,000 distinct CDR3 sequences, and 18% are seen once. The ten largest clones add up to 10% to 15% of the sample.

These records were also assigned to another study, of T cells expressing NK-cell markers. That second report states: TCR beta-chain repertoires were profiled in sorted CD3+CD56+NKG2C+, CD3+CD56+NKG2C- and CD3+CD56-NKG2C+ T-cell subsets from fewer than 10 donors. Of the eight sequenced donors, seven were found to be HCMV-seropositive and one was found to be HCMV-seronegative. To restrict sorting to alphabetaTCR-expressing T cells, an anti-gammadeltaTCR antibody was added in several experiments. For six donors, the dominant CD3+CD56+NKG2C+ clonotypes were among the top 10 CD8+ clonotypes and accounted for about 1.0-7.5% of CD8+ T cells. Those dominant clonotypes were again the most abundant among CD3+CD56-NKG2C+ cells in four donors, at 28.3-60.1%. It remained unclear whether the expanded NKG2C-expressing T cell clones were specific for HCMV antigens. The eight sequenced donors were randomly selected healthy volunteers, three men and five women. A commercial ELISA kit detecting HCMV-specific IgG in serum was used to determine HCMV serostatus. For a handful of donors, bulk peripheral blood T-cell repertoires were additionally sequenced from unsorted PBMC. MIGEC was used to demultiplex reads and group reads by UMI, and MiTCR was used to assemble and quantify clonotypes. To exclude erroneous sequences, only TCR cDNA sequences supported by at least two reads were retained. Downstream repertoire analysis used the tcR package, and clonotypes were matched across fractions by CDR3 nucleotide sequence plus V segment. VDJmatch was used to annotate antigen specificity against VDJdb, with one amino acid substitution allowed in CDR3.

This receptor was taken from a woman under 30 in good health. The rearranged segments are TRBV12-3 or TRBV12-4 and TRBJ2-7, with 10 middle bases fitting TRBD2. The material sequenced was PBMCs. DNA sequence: TGTGCCAGCAAGATAGCGGGAGGCTACGAGCAGTACTTC. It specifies CASKIAGGYEQYF.